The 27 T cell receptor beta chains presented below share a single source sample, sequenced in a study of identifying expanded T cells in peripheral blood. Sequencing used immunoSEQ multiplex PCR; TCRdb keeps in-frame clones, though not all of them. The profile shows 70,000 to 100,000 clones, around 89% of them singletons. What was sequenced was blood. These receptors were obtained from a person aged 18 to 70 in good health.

CDR3 sequence (DNA): TGCGCCAGCAGCCGGTCAGCTTTTGGAGCGGCCACAGATACGCAGTATTTT. It specifies CASSRSAFGAATDTQYF. V and J are TRBV4-3 and TRBJ2-3; tentative D call: TRBD2 (5 bases). The germline CDR1 and CDR2 sequences are LGHNA and YSLEER. V lost 4 bases to trimming and J lost 2 bases, with 19 bases between them. The CDR3 loop spans 17 amino acids.

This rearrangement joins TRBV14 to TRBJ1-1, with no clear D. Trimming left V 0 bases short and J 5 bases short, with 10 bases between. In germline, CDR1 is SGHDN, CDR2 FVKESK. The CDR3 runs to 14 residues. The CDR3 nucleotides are TGTGCCAGCAGCCAAGATCTTTGGTATACTGAAGCTTTCTTT. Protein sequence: CASSQDLWYTEAFF.

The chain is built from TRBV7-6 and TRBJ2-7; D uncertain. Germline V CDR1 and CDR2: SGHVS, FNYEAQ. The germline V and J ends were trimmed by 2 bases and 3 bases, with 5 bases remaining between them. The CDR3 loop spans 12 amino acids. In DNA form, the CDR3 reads TGTGCCAGCAGCTTACATGACTACGAGCAGTACTTC. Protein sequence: CASSLHDYEQYF.

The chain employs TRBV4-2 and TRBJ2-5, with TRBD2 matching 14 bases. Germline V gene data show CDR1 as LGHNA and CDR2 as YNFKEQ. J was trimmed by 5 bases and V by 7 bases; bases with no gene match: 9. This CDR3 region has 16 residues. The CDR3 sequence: CASTQTSGGAWETQYF. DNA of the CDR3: TGTGCCAGCACCCAGACTAGCGGGGGGGCCTGGGAGACCCAGTACTTC.

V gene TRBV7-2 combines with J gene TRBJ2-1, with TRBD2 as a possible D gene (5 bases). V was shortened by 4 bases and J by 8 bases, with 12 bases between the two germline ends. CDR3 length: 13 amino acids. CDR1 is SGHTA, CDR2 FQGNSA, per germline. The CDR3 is CASSSRVRDEQFF. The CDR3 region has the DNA TGTGCCAGCAGCTCCCGGGTGAGGGATGAGCAGTTCTTC.

CDR3 coding DNA: TGTGCCATCAGTGAGTCGAGAGGACAGGGAGGAGCTTTCTTT. Protein sequence: CAISESRGQGGAFF. This chain joins TRBV10-3 and TRBJ1-1; 8 bases match TRBD1. The CDR3 is 14 amino acids. Germline loops: CDR1 ENHRY, CDR2 SYGVKD. The V gene end was trimmed by 0 bases and the J gene end by 10 bases; junction bases not matched to a gene: 7.

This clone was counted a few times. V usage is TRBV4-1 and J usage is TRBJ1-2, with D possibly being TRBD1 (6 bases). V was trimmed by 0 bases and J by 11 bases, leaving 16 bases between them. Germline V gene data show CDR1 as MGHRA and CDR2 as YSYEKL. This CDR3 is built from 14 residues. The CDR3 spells CASSQDRMTGQYTF. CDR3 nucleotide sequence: TGCGCCAGCAGCCAAGATCGGATGACAGGTCAATACACCTTC.

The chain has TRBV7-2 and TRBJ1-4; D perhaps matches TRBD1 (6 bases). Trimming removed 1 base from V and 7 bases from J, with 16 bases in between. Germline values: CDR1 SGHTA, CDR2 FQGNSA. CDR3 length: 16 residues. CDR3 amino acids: CASSLGQGGAIEKLFF. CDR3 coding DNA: TGTGCCAGCAGCTTAGGCCAAGGGGGGGCCATTGAAAAACTGTTTTTT.

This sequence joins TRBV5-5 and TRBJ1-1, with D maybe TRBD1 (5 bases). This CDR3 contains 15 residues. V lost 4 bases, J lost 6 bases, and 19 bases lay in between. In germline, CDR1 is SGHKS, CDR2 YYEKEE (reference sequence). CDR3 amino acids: CASSATPREGAEAFF. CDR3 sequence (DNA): TGTGCCAGCAGCGCAACCCCAAGGGAAGGGGCTGAAGCTTTCTTT.

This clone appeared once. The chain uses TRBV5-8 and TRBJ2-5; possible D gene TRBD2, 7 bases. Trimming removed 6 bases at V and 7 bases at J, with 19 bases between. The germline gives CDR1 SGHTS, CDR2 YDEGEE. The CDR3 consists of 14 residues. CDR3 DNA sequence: TGTGCCAGCATGGGCGGGGGCCCCGGATGGACCCAGTACTTC. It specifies CASMGGGPGWTQYF.

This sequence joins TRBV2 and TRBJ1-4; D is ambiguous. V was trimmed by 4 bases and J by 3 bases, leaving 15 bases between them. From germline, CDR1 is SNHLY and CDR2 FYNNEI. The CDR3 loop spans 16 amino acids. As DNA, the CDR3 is TGTGCCAGCAGTGTTGTCCAGCAGGTACCTAATGAAAAACTGTTTTTT. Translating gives CASSVVQQVPNEKLFF.

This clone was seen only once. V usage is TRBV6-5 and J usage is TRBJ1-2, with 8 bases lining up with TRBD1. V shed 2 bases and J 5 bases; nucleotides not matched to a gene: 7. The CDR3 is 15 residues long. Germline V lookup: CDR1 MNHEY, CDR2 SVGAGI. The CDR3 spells CASSYGTGRLYGYTF. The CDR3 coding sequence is TGTGCCAGCAGTTACGGGACAGGACGTTTATATGGCTACACCTTC.

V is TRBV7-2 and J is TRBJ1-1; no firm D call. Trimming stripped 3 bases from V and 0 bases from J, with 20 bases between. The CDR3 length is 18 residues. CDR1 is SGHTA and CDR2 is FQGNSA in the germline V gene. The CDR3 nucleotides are TGTGCCAGCAGCTTTACGGTCGCGGCAGGCAACATGAACACTGAAGCTTTCTTT. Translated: CASSFTVAAGNMNTEAFF.

The CDR3 region is CASSRDRASPLHF. For the CDR3, the DNA is TGTGCCAGTAGTCGGGACAGGGCTTCACCCCTCCACTTT. The chain employs TRBV19 and TRBJ1-6; 9 bases match TRBD1. Germline V gives CDR1 LNHDA, CDR2 SQIVND (reference sequence). V trimming: 5 bases; J trimming: 9 bases; junction bases outside the gene matches: 2. CDR3 length: 13 amino acids. Complete variable domain (other parts from reference TRBV19 and TRBJ1-6): DGGITQSPKYLFRKEGQNVTLSCEQNLNHDAMYWYRQDPGQGLRLIYYSQIVNDFQKGDIAEGYSVSREKKESFPLTVTSAQKNPTAFYLCASSRDRASPLHFGNGTRLTVT.

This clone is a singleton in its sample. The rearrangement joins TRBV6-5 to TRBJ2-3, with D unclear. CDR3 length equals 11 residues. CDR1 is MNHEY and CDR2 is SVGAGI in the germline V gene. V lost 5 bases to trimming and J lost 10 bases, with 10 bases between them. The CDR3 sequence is CASSHGPSQYF. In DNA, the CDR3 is TGTGCCAGCAGTCACGGACCCTCGCAGTATTTT.

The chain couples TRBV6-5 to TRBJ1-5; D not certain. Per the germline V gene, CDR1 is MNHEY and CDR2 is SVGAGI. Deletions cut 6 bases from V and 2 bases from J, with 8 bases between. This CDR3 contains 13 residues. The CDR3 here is CASRVDGNQPQHF. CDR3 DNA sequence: TGTGCCAGCAGGGTTGATGGCAATCAGCCCCAGCATTTT.

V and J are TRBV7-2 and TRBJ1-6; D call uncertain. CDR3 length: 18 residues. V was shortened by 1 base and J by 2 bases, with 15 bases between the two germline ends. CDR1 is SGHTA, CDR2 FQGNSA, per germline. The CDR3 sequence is CASSLGGVGSAYNSPLHF. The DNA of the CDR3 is TGTGCCAGCAGCTTAGGCGGGGTCGGCAGCGCCTATAATTCACCCCTCCACTTT.

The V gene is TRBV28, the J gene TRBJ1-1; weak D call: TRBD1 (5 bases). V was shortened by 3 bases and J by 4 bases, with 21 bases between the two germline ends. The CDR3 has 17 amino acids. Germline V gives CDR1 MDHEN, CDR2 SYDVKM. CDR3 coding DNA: TGTGCCAGCAGTTTTGCAGCTCAGGGCATACCCCTCACTGAAGCTTTCTTT. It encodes CASSFAAQGIPLTEAFF.

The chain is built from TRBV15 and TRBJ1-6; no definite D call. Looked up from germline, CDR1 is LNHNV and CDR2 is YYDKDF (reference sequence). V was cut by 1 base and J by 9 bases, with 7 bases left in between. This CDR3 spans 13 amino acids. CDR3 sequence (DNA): TGTGCCACCAGCAGAGGGAAAGGTTCACCCCTCCACTTT. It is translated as CATSRGKGSPLHF.

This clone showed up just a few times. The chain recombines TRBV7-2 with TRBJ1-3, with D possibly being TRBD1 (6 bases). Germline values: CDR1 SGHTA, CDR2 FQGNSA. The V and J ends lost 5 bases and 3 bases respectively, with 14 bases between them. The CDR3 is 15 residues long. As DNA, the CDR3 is TGTGCCAGCAGCGTACAGGGAACTGGTGGAAACACCATATATTTT. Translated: CASSVQGTGGNTIYF. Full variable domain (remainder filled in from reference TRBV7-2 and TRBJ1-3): GAGVSQSPSNKVTEKGKDVELRCDPISGHTALYWYRQSLGQGLEFLIYFQGNSAPDKSGLPSDRFSAERTGGSVSTLTIQRTQQEDSAVYLCASSVQGTGGNTIYFGEGSWLTVV.

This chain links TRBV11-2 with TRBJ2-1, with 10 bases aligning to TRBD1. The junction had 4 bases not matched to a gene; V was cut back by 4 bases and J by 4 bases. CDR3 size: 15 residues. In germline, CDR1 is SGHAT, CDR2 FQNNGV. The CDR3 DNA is TGTGCCAGCAGCTCAGGGACAGGGGTATACAATGAGCAGTTCTTC. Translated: CASSSGTGVYNEQFF.

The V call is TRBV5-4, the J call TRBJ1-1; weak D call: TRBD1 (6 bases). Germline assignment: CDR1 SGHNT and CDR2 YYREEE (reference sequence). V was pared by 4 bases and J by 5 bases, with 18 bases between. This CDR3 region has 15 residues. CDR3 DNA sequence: TGTGCCAGCAGCATCGACAGGCCAAGGGGGACTGAAGCTTTCTTT. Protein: CASSIDRPRGTEAFF.

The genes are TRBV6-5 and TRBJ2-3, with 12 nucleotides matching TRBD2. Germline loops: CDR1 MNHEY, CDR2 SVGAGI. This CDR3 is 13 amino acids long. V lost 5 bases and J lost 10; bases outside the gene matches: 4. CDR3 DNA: TGTGCCAGCAGTAGGACTAGCGGGGCCCCGCAGTATTTT. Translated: CASSRTSGAPQYF.

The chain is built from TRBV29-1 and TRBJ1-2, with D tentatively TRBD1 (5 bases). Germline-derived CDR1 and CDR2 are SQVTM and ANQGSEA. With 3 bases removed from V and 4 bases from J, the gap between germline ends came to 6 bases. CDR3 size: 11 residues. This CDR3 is CSVETAYGYTF. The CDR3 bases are TGCAGCGTTGAGACAGCCTATGGCTACACCTTC.

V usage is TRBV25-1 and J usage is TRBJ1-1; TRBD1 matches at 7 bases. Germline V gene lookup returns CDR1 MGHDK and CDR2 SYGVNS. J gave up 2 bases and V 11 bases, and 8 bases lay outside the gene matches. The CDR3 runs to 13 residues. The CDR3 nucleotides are TGTGCCTCGGAGACAGGGCCCAACACTGAAGCTTTCTTT. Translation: CASETGPNTEAFF.

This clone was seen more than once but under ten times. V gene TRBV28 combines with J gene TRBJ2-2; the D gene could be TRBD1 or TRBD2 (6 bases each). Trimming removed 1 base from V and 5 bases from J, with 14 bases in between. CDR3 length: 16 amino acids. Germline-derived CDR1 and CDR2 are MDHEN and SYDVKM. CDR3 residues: CASSLFRGRRTGELFF. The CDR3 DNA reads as TGTGCCAGCAGTTTATTCCGGGGGCGGAGGACCGGGGAGCTGTTTTTT.

The CDR3 region is CASSYWGGGTQYF. The CDR3 bases are TGTGCCAGCAGTTACTGGGGGGGTGGTACGCAGTATTTT. This rearrangement joins TRBV6-6 to TRBJ2-3, with TRBD2 matching 7 bases. V lost 1 base and J lost 8; bases outside the gene matches: 3. The V gene's germline CDR1 is MNHNY and CDR2 SVGAGI (reference sequence). CDR3 length: 13 amino acids.